Shown below are 5 T cell receptor beta chains from a single sample sequenced in a study of CD8 T cells in Susac syndrome. Random hexamers were used to reverse transcribe an amount of roughly 0.5 to 1 ug RNA. A single record per CDR3 protein comes from TCRdb applying MiXCR to the immunoSEQ multiplex PCR reads. The data hold some 150,000 distinct CDR3 sequences, with about 95% observed a single time. Sequenced input: CD4+ T cells from PBMCs. The origin of the receptors is a human donor with Susac syndrome.

This clonotype was seen only once. A junction boundary mismatches the germline segment, possibly from a read error. The V and J genes are TRBV29-1 and TRBJ1-5; D possibly corresponds to TRBD1 (6 bases). This CDR3 comprises 14 residues. Germline assignment: CDR1 SQVTM and CDR2 ANQGSEA. This chain's CDR3 is CSVGEGDSSQPQHF. CDR3 nucleotide sequence: TGCAGCGTTGGTGAGGGGGATAGCAGTCAGCCCCAGCATTTT.

The chain links TRBV4-2 to TRBJ1-5, with TRBD1 identical over 7 bases. The germline CDR1 and CDR2 sequences are LGHNA and YNFKEQ. The CDR3 has 13 amino acids. Trimming cost V 0 bases and J 11 bases; bases outside gene matches: 4. The CDR3 region is CASSQDRGGSQHF. CDR3 coding DNA: TGTGCCAGCAGCCAAGACAGGGGGGGGTCCCAGCATTTT.

This rearrangement joins TRBV12-3 or TRBV12-4 to TRBJ2-1; 10 bases fit TRBD1. Unmatched junction bases numbered 10, after V lost 7 bases and J lost 7 bases. This CDR3 is built from 15 residues. CDR3 amino acids: CASTLWTGGRNEQFF. The CDR3 DNA follows: TGTGCCAGCACCTTATGGACAGGGGGGAGGAATGAGCAGTTCTTC.

The chain joins TRBV14 to TRBJ1-5; a weak D match, TRBD1 (5 bases). Trimming pared 0 bases from V and 5 bases from J, leaving 26 bases between. The CDR3 sequence is 20 residues long. The germline V gene has CDR1 SGHDN and CDR2 FVKESK. CDR3 DNA: TGTGCCAGCAGCCAAGATCGAGGAGGATGGGGGATGGGAGGCGATCAGCCCCAGCATTTT. Its translation is CASSQDRGGWGMGGDQPQHF. The full variable domain, rest sourced from reference TRBV14 and TRBJ1-5, is EAGVTQFPSHSVIEKGQTVTLRCDPISGHDNLYWYRRVMGKEIKFLLHFVKESKQDESGMPNNRFLAERTGGTYSTLKVQPAELEDSGVYFCASSQDRGGWGMGGDQPQHFGDGTRLSIL.

The chain employs TRBV20-1 and TRBJ2-1, with D unresolved. CDR1 and CDR2 from the germline V gene are DFQATT and SNEGSKA (reference sequence). The CDR3 has 15 residues. Trimming cost V 4 bases and J 0 bases, with 13 bases left between them. The CDR3 protein is CSAIPHDTSYNEQFF. CDR3 bases: TGCAGTGCTATACCACACGACACCTCCTACAATGAGCAGTTCTTC.